The 28 T cell receptor beta chains given below trace back to one sample, sequenced in a study of T cell repertoires in cytomegalovirus infection. Their specific antigens are unknown. MiXCR, run by TCRdb on the reads, gives a single entry per CDR3 protein. The repertoire holds around 430,000 distinct CDR3 sequences, with about 39% as singletons. The sequences come from cultured PBMCs, collected from culture after CMV antigen stimulation. The receptors shown here come from a human donor in good health (CMV status not recorded). Some clones in this sample may be carry-over from other donors' samples.

The rearrangement joins TRBV6-6 to TRBJ1-5; D is possibly TRBD1 (5 bases). CDR1 is MNHNY, CDR2 SVGAGI, per germline (reference sequence). This CDR3 contains 15 residues. The V end lost 6 bases, the J end lost 3 bases, and 15 bases lay between the germline ends. This CDR3 is CASSIKRGPNQPQHF. Here the CDR3 DNA reads TGTGCCAGCAGCATAAAGCGGGGCCCCAATCAGCCCCAGCATTTT.

This rearrangement joins TRBV7-2 to TRBJ2-2, with TRBD2 matching over 7 bases. The CDR3 contains 14 residues. In germline, CDR1 is SGHTA, CDR2 FQGNSA. V lost 5 bases to trimming and J lost 6 bases; unmatched junction nucleotides: 6. This chain's CDR3 is CASSIWTSAGELFF. In DNA form, the CDR3 reads TGTGCCAGCAGCATCTGGACTAGTGCCGGGGAGCTGTTTTTT. Using reference TRBV7-2 and TRBJ2-2 for the parts outside the CDR3, the full variable domain is GAGVSQSPSNKVTEKGKDVELRCDPISGHTALYWYRQSLGQGLEFLIYFQGNSAPDKSGLPSDRFSAERTGGSVSTLTIQRTQQEDSAVYLCASSIWTSAGELFFGEGSRLTVL.

This clonotype was seen more than once but under ten times. The rearrangement links TRBV7-6 to TRBJ1-3, with a tentative D call TRBD1 (5 bases). The CDR3 has 18 residues. CDR1 is SGHVS, CDR2 FNYEAQ, per germline. V lost 5 bases and J lost 3, with 23 bases in between. CDR3 coding DNA: TGTGCCAGCAGCGTGACAGCATCCCCTCCGATCTTTGGAAACACCATATATTTT. Residues: CASSVTASPPIFGNTIYF.

The rearrangement uses TRBV5-6 and TRBJ2-5; TRBD2 matches at 14 bases. Germline lookup yields CDR1 SGHDT and CDR2 YYEEEE. Trimming took 4 bases from V and 2 from J; bases not matched to a gene: 19. CDR3 size: 21 residues. CDR3 amino acids: CASSHEPGTSGGVLQQETQYF. CDR3 DNA sequence: TGTGCCAGCAGCCACGAACCCGGGACTAGCGGGGGAGTTCTACAGCAAGAGACCCAGTACTTC.

This chain uses TRBV29-1 with TRBJ2-2; a possible D gene is TRBD1 (5 bases). V shed 7 bases and J shed 5 bases, with 11 bases lying between them. CDR3 length equals 12 residues. The germline V gene encodes CDR1 SQVTM and CDR2 ANQGSEA. CDR3: CSGKGNTGELFF. DNA for the CDR3: TGCAGCGGGAAGGGGAATACCGGGGAGCTGTTTTTT.

The chain combines TRBV12-5 with TRBJ2-5; D possibly corresponds to TRBD1 (5 bases). The CDR3 runs 14 residues. CDR1 and CDR2 (germline): LGHNT, FRNRAP. Trimming removed 5 bases from V and 5 bases from J, with 15 bases in between. Here the CDR3 reads CASGHRQTGETQYF. The CDR3 DNA reads TGTGCTAGTGGTCACCGACAGACCGGGGAGACCCAGTACTTC.

The table lists this clonotype with a few counts. At one boundary the junction diverges from the germline segment, which might be a read error. This chain connects TRBV19 to TRBJ2-3; D may be TRBD1 (5 bases). CDR3 length equals 12 residues. Per the germline V gene, CDR1 is LNHDA and CDR2 is SQIVND (reference sequence). The DNA for the CDR3 is TGTGCCAGTAGTAAGGGGATCACTCCTTCGCATTTT. Residues: CASSKGITPSHF. The variable domain in full, completed from reference TRBV19 and TRBJ2-3, reads DGGITQSPKYLFRKEGQNVTLSCEQNLNHDAMYWYRQDPGQGLRLIYYSQIVNDFQKGDIAEGYSVSREKKESFPLTVTSAQKNPTAFYLCASSKGITPSHFGPGTRLTVL.

The chain recombines TRBV3-1 with TRBJ2-1, with D perhaps matching TRBD1 (5 bases). Germline V gene lookup returns CDR1 LGHDT and CDR2 YNNKEL (reference sequence). Trimming took 2 bases from V and 6 from J, leaving 14 bases between them. The CDR3 totals 15 residues. The CDR3: CASSQRGRVINEQFF. The CDR3, as DNA: TGTGCCAGCAGCCAAAGGGGCAGGGTAATCAATGAGCAGTTCTTC.

With respect to this clonotype: Sequence at one end of the junction differs from germline and may be a read error. The V gene is TRBV20-1, the J gene TRBJ2-1; D may correspond to TRBD1 or TRBD2 (5 bases each). The germline gives CDR1 DFQATT, CDR2 SNEGSKA (reference sequence). This CDR3 spans 17 amino acids. CDR3: CSAGEGIGWSSYNEQFF. The DNA for the CDR3 is TGCAGTGCTGGAGAGGGGATCGGGTGGAGCTCCTACAATGAGCAGTTCTTC.

This clonotype was seen only a few times. This chain links TRBV6-2 or TRBV6-3 with TRBJ2-1; the D is unclear. Trimming removed 1 base from V and 3 bases from J, with 13 bases in between. There are 16 residues in the CDR3. Germline V gene lookup returns CDR1 MNHEY and CDR2 SVGEGT. CDR3 coding DNA: TGTGCCAGCAGTTACTTTATTAATCCCGACTACAATGAGCAGTTCTTC. Protein product: CASSYFINPDYNEQFF.

This clonotype was counted between two and nine times. The chain employs TRBV20-1 and TRBJ2-5, with D unclear. Germline loops: CDR1 DFQATT, CDR2 SNEGSKA (reference sequence). The CDR3 is 14 residues long. The V end was cut by 0 bases, the J end by 4 bases, with 12 bases between. The CDR3 DNA sequence: TGCAGTGCTAGAGATCTAAAGGGTGCAGAGACCCAGTACTTC. It is translated as CSARDLKGAETQYF.

This clonotype was seen a few times. V is TRBV6-2 or TRBV6-3 and J is TRBJ1-2, with 8 nucleotides matching TRBD1. This CDR3 comprises 14 residues. CDR1 and CDR2 from the germline V gene are MNHEY and SVGEGT. V shed 7 bases, J shed 14 bases, and the junction held 18 bases outside the gene matches. CDR3 nucleotides: TGTGCCAGCACCTCACTCTATCGGACAGGGTCGAGTACCTTC. This sequence encodes CASTSLYRTGSSTF.

This clonotype was seen only a few times. The J gene is TRBJ2-5, the V gene TRBV9; possible D gene TRBD2, 6 bases. There are 14 residues in the CDR3. Trimming took off 0 bases at V and 3 bases at J, with 9 bases between the two ends. The V gene's germline CDR1 is SGDLS and CDR2 YYNGEE. The CDR3 reads CASSVVGGEETQYF. The CDR3 nucleotides read TGTGCCAGCAGCGTAGTCGGCGGGGAAGAGACCCAGTACTTC.

This chain joins TRBV11-2 and TRBJ2-1; D is undetermined. The germline V gene encodes CDR1 SGHAT and CDR2 FQNNGV. The CDR3 sequence is 18 residues long. Trimming cost V 5 bases and J 4 bases, with 24 bases left between them. The CDR3 bases are TGTGCCAGCAGCACGCCATTCGTGGCGCGAGAGAAATACAATGAGCAGTTCTTC. Translation: CASSTPFVAREKYNEQFF.

This clonotype was observed a few times. The genes are TRBV6-5 and TRBJ1-4; D ambiguous. The V gene's germline CDR1 is MNHEY and CDR2 SVGAGI. V was shortened by 2 bases and J by 0 bases, with 16 bases between the two germline ends. The length of the CDR3 is 18 residues. This CDR3 reads CASSYQSPNYATNEKLFF. CDR3 DNA sequence: TGTGCCAGCAGTTACCAGTCACCAAACTATGCAACTAATGAAAAACTGTTTTTT.

This CDR3 is CASSLGTSGTSETQYF. The CDR3, as DNA: TGCGCCAGCAGCCTTGGGACTAGCGGGACCTCGGAGACCCAGTACTTC. The chain recombines TRBV5-1 with TRBJ2-5, with 13 bases lining up with TRBD2. Trimming cost V 4 bases and J 5 bases; bases outside gene matches: 8. CDR3 length: 16 amino acids. The germline V gene has CDR1 SGHRS and CDR2 YFSETQ.

The rearrangement links TRBV4-3 to TRBJ1-1, with a tentative D call TRBD1 (5 bases). This CDR3 has 16 amino acids. In germline, CDR1 is LGHNA, CDR2 YSLEER. The V gene lost 3 bases and the J gene lost 2 bases, with 16 bases spanning the gap. The CDR3: CASSQRDAQANTEAFF. The CDR3, as DNA: TGCGCCAGCAGCCAGCGGGACGCCCAGGCCAACACTGAAGCTTTCTTT.

The rearrangement links TRBV12-3 or TRBV12-4 to TRBJ2-3, with 10 bases lining up with TRBD2. The CDR3 spans 14 residues. Trimming at V came to 1 base and at J to 11 bases, leaving 6 bases not matched to a gene. The CDR3 nucleotides are TGTGCCAGCAGTTTAGGCCTAGCGGGGGCCAAGCAGTATTTT. This codes for CASSLGLAGAKQYF.

The table lists this clonotype with a few counts. The chain joins TRBV4-2 to TRBJ2-5; 12 positions match TRBD2. This CDR3 contains 16 residues. Trimming at V came to 4 bases and at J to 5 bases, leaving 8 bases not matched to a gene. Germline V gene data show CDR1 as LGHNA and CDR2 as YNFKEQ. The CDR3 spells CASSPRTSGIEETQYF. The CDR3, as DNA: TGTGCCAGCAGCCCCCGGACTAGCGGGATTGAGGAGACCCAGTACTTC.

The sample holds a few counts of this clonotype. In nucleotides, the CDR3 is TGTGCCACCGGGGAGGCGGGATTACGGGATACGCAGTATTTT. Translating gives CATGEAGLRDTQYF. The V call is TRBV7-2, the J call TRBJ2-3; tentative D call: TRBD2 (6 bases). Trimming stripped 10 bases from V and 6 bases from J, with 20 bases between. The germline CDR1 and CDR2 sequences are SGHTA and FQGNSA. The CDR3 is 14 amino acids.

This clonotype was observed at least ten times. The chain employs TRBV7-2 and TRBJ2-1; D ambiguous. Germline-derived CDR1 and CDR2 are SGHTA and FQGNSA. The CDR3 totals 13 residues. V dropped 0 bases and J dropped 10 bases, with 10 bases sitting between them. CDR3 region: CASSLAPEREQFF. For the CDR3, the DNA is TGTGCCAGCAGCTTAGCCCCCGAGAGGGAGCAGTTCTTC.

This clonotype has only one observation. The chain combines TRBV12-3 or TRBV12-4 with TRBJ2-1, with 12 bases fitting TRBD1. V shed 7 bases, J shed 8 bases, and the junction held 9 bases outside the gene matches. The CDR3 covers 15 residues. For the CDR3, the DNA is TGTGCCAGCAAGTTGGGGACAGGGGGCTGGGATGAGCAGTTCTTC. Translation gives CASKLGTGGWDEQFF.

DNA for the CDR3: TGTGCCAGCAGTGGCCCCTCTCGGGAGCAGTACTTC. Translation: CASSGPSREQYF. This chain connects TRBV6-8 to TRBJ2-7; no clear D. The CDR3 sequence is 12 residues long. Trimming removed 5 bases from V and 7 bases from J, with 12 bases in between. Per the germline V gene, CDR1 is MNHGY and CDR2 is SAAAGT.

The V call is TRBV6-2 or TRBV6-3, the J call TRBJ1-1, with TRBD1 matching 7 bases. V was clipped by 6 bases and J by 3 bases; unmatched bases: 13. The CDR3 runs to 16 residues. CDR1 is MNHEY and CDR2 is SVGEGT in the germline V gene. The CDR3 DNA reads as TGTGCCAGCAGAAACCGGGAAGGACAGGTCGACACTGAAGCTTTCTTT. Protein: CASRNREGQVDTEAFF.

This clonotype has just a few counts. The V and J genes are TRBV12-3 or TRBV12-4 and TRBJ1-3; no clear D. CDR3 size: 13 residues. The ends were cut back, 8 bases at V and 2 bases at J, with 10 bases in the middle. The CDR3 DNA reads as TGTGCCAGCTCACCTGAGCCTGGAAACACCATATATTTT. Translating it yields CASSPEPGNTIYF.

This sequence joins TRBV20-1 and TRBJ2-1; 7 bases line up with TRBD2. The V gene end was trimmed by 0 bases and the J gene end by 4 bases; junction bases not matched to a gene: 6. This CDR3 is 15 amino acids long. CDR1 DFQATT and CDR2 SNEGSKA come from the germline V gene (reference sequence). The CDR3 sequence: CSARDPRAGYNEQFF. The CDR3 DNA reads TGCAGTGCTAGAGATCCTCGAGCGGGATACAATGAGCAGTTCTTC.

V usage is TRBV25-1 and J usage is TRBJ2-5, with a possible D match to TRBD1 (6 bases). The CDR3 covers 14 residues. Germline lookup yields CDR1 MGHDK and CDR2 SYGVNS. Trimming removed 4 bases at V and 1 base at J, with 10 bases between. CDR3 coding DNA: TGTGCCAGCAGTGGTTGGGGGCCCCAAGAGACCCAGTACTTC. Translating it yields CASSGWGPQETQYF.

This chain uses TRBV12-3 or TRBV12-4 with TRBJ2-2; no reliable D call. The CDR3 is 13 residues long. V was pared by 5 bases and J by 8 bases, with 12 bases between. The CDR3 DNA sequence: TGTGCCAGCAGTCAACGCCCCCCGGGGGAGCTGTTTTTT. Translation: CASSQRPPGELFF.